The 21 T cell receptor beta chains below all came from one sample that was sequenced in a study of long-term antiretroviral therapy in people with HIV. Assay version v3.0 of immunoSEQ was used, and it was run at survey level. Using immunoSEQ multiplex PCR, the repertoire was profiled, and TCRdb retains in-frame clones only, with some absent. Seen here are around 36,000 clones, 65% to 80% observed once, and the top ten hold under 4%. Here the sequenced sample was unsorted PBMCs, taken 3 years after starting antiretroviral therapy. These receptors all come from a man aged 50-59 years with HIV.

The CDR3 nucleotides read TGCGCCAGCAAACCGGGACTAGCGGTTTACGAGCAGTACTTC. This encodes CASKPGLAVYEQYF. V gene TRBV5-1 combines with J gene TRBJ2-7, with 11 bases fitting TRBD2. Germline CDR1 reads SGHRS; CDR2 reads YFSETQ. This CDR3 region has 14 residues. V shed 6 bases, J shed 4 bases, and the junction held 6 bases outside the gene matches. The full variable domain, its missing parts supplied by reference TRBV5-1 and TRBJ2-7, is KAGVTQTPRYLIKTRGQQVTLSCSPISGHRSVSWYQQTPGQGLQFLFEYFSETQRNKGNFPGRFSGRQFSNSRSEMNVSTLELGDSALYLCASKPGLAVYEQYFGPGTRLTVT.

The chain uses TRBV11-2 and TRBJ2-2; D is possibly TRBD1 (5 bases). The CDR3 sequence is 17 residues long. Germline loops: CDR1 SGHAT, CDR2 FQNNGV. V lost 0 bases and J 5 bases, leaving 16 bases between the germline ends. This CDR3 reads CASSLDRVGRDTGELFF. The CDR3 coding sequence is TGTGCCAGCAGCTTAGATAGGGTGGGCAGGGATACCGGGGAGCTGTTTTTT.

The chain uses TRBV7-9 and TRBJ2-2; weak D call: TRBD2 (5 bases). Between the trimmed V and J ends, which lost 4 bases and 5 bases, there was a span of 11 bases. Germline V gene lookup returns CDR1 SEHNR and CDR2 FQNEAQ (reference sequence). CDR3 length: 14 amino acids. The CDR3 sequence is CASSSGFSTGELFF. The CDR3, as DNA: TGTGCCAGCAGCTCGGGATTTTCAACCGGGGAGCTGTTTTTT.

CDR3 sequence: CASSIAAGEPLEQFF. As DNA, the CDR3 is TGTGCCAGTAGTATAGCAGCGGGAGAACCCCTTGAGCAGTTCTTC. The chain uses TRBV19 and TRBJ2-1; 8 positions match TRBD2. V trimming: 1 base; J trimming: 9 bases; junction bases outside the gene matches: 8. From germline, CDR1 is LNHDA and CDR2 SQIVND (reference sequence). This CDR3 contains 15 residues.

The chain has TRBV4-1 and TRBJ1-2; D might be TRBD1 (6 bases). This CDR3 is built from 15 residues. CDR1 is MGHRA, CDR2 YSYEKL, per germline. The V gene lost 4 bases and the J gene lost 3 bases, with 15 bases spanning the gap. This chain's CDR3 is CASSPINRADYGYTF. DNA of the CDR3: TGCGCCAGCAGCCCTATAAACAGGGCAGACTATGGCTACACCTTC.

This clone came up once. The chain couples TRBV27 to TRBJ2-1, with D possibly TRBD1 on 5 matching bases. Germline V gene lookup returns CDR1 MNHEY and CDR2 SMNVEV (reference sequence). The CDR3 has 15 amino acids. V lost 6 bases to trimming and J lost 4 bases, with 16 bases between them. CDR3 coding DNA: TGTGCCAGCAGCCAGACAGCCGGGCGGTACAATGAGCAGTTCTTC. Protein product: CASSQTAGRYNEQFF.

The rearrangement links TRBV28 to TRBJ1-1; 10 nucleotides align to TRBD1. Germline V gene lookup returns CDR1 MDHEN and CDR2 SYDVKM. The CDR3 spans 16 residues. The V and J ends lost 7 bases and 4 bases, in that order; junction bases with no gene match: 12. The CDR3 DNA sequence: TGTGCCAGCATCGGGGGACAGGGGATCGTAGGCACTGAAGCTTTCTTT. This codes for CASIGGQGIVGTEAFF.

The V gene is TRBV6-5, the J gene TRBJ1-3; D remains unclear. With 5 bases removed from V and 4 bases from J, the gap between germline ends came to 9 bases. The CDR3 extends over 13 amino acids. CDR1 and CDR2 (germline): MNHEY, SVGAGI. The CDR3 DNA sequence: TGTGCCAGCAGTACTTACGAAGGAAACACCATATATTTT. Residues: CASSTYEGNTIYF.

This clone turned up a few times. The chain has TRBV10-1 and TRBJ2-7, with D unresolved. This CDR3 spans 13 amino acids. Trimming shortened V by 2 bases and J by 3 bases, and 8 bases separated the two germline ends. The V gene's germline CDR1 is WNHNN and CDR2 SYGVQD (reference sequence). The CDR3 sequence: CASSEGPSYEQYF. The CDR3 coding sequence is TGCGCCAGCAGTGAGGGACCGAGCTACGAGCAGTACTTC.

CDR3 sequence: CASSPMSFGLAGEGDSYEQYF. Here the CDR3 DNA reads TGTGCCAGCTCACCAATGTCTTTCGGACTAGCGGGAGAGGGGGACTCCTACGAGCAGTACTTC. The chain recombines TRBV18 with TRBJ2-7; 13 nucleotides agree with TRBD2. CDR3 size: 21 residues. V lost 2 bases and J lost 0; bases outside the gene matches: 16. The germline CDR1 and CDR2 sequences are KGHSH and LQKENI.

This clone was detected only once. V usage is TRBV7-6 and J usage is TRBJ2-1; a weak D match, TRBD1 (5 bases). Trimming took 1 base from V and 8 from J, leaving 6 bases between them. This CDR3 contains 12 residues. Looked up from germline, CDR1 is SGHVS and CDR2 is FNYEAQ. The CDR3 here is CASSLVRDEQFF. The CDR3 DNA reads TGTGCCAGCAGCTTAGTCAGGGATGAGCAGTTCTTC.

This chain links TRBV5-4 with TRBJ1-5, with D perhaps TRBD1 (5 bases). The CDR3 length is 15 residues. The germline gives CDR1 SGHNT, CDR2 YYREEE (reference sequence). Deletions cut 4 bases from V and 0 bases from J, with 11 bases between. The CDR3 region has the DNA TGTGCCAGCAGCGGGGACGGCTATAGCAATCAGCCCCAGCATTTT. It encodes CASSGDGYSNQPQHF.

This clone was observed a handful of times. The same CDR3 is also encoded by other DNA sequences in this sample. The J gene is TRBJ2-7, the V gene TRBV10-3, with D uncertain. The CDR3 extends over 12 amino acids. Germline CDR1 ENHRY, CDR2 SYGVKD. V dropped 0 bases and J dropped 4 bases, with 4 bases sitting between them. CDR3 bases: TGTGCCATCAGTGAGTCAAGTTACGAGCAGTACTTC. Translated: CAISESSYEQYF.

This clone has only a few counts. The rearrangement joins TRBV6-5 to TRBJ1-1; D gene unclear. CDR1 and CDR2 (germline): MNHEY, SVGAGI. The CDR3 spans 15 residues. Trimming removed 5 bases from V and 5 bases from J, with 18 bases in between. CDR3 loop: CASSPPPPGGTEAFF. The CDR3 region has the DNA TGTGCCAGCAGTCCCCCCCCTCCGGGTGGAACTGAAGCTTTCTTT.

This rearrangement joins TRBV9 to TRBJ1-4; D gene uncertain. The CDR3 is 16 residues long. Germline V CDR1 and CDR2: SGDLS, YYNGEE. With 3 bases removed from V and 5 bases from J, the gap between germline ends came to 17 bases. The CDR3 sequence is CASSGAAMDSNEKLFF. CDR3 in DNA: TGTGCCAGCAGCGGGGCAGCCATGGATTCGAATGAAAAACTGTTTTTT.

This clone was picked up a small number of times. The chain couples TRBV10-3 to TRBJ2-7, with 10 bases fitting TRBD1. The junction had 7 bases not matched to a gene; V was cut back by 5 bases and J by 3 bases. CDR1 is ENHRY and CDR2 is SYGVKD in the germline V gene. This CDR3 spans 15 amino acids. In DNA form, the CDR3 reads TGTGCCATCAGTAAAACCGGGACAGGGGACTACGAGCAGTACTTC. Translated, it gives CAISKTGTGDYEQYF.

The chain links TRBV7-9 to TRBJ2-3; D tentatively reads TRBD1 or TRBD2 (5 bases each). Per the germline V gene, CDR1 is SEHNR and CDR2 is FQNEAQ (reference sequence). The CDR3 runs to 15 residues. V lost 1 base and J lost 4, with 12 bases in between. The CDR3 DNA reads as TGTGCCAGCAGCTTAGGGGGACCTGTGCCAGATACGCAGTATTTT. Translating gives CASSLGGPVPDTQYF.

This chain joins TRBV30 and TRBJ2-7; a weak D match, TRBD2 (6 bases). The ends were cut back, 0 bases at V and 7 bases at J, with 13 bases in the middle. CDR1 is GTSNPN and CDR2 is SVGIG in the germline V gene (reference sequence). The CDR3 runs 13 residues. As DNA, the CDR3 is TGTGCCTGGAGTGTCCGAGCCCGGGGGGAGCAGTACTTC. Translating it yields CAWSVRARGEQYF.

CDR3 sequence: CASRWTSGANVLTF. CDR3 DNA: TGTGCCAGCAGATGGACCTCTGGGGCCAACGTCCTGACTTTC. This rearrangement joins TRBV6-6 to TRBJ2-6; D not certain. This CDR3 is 14 amino acids long. V was shortened by 6 bases and J by 0 bases, with 6 bases between the two germline ends. Per germline, CDR1 MNHNY and CDR2 SVGAGI (reference sequence).

The rearrangement uses TRBV19 and TRBJ2-7, with 10 positions matching TRBD2. From germline, CDR1 is LNHDA and CDR2 SQIVND (reference sequence). The V segment lost 0 bases and the J segment 5 bases; nucleotides outside the gene matches: 7. CDR3 length equals 16 residues. Written as DNA, the CDR3 is TGTGCCAGTAGTATAGAACCCAGCGGGAGGGTGAACGAGCAGTACTTC. It is translated as CASSIEPSGRVNEQYF.

This chain links TRBV6-5 with TRBJ2-7, with 7 bases that match TRBD1. The CDR3 runs 15 residues. The germline V gene has CDR1 MNHEY and CDR2 SVGAGI. The V gene end was trimmed by 6 bases and the J gene end by 2 bases; junction bases not matched to a gene: 10. This chain's CDR3 is CASSLGAGGTYEQYF. The CDR3 bases are TGTGCCAGCAGCCTGGGGGCAGGGGGAACCTACGAGCAGTACTTC.